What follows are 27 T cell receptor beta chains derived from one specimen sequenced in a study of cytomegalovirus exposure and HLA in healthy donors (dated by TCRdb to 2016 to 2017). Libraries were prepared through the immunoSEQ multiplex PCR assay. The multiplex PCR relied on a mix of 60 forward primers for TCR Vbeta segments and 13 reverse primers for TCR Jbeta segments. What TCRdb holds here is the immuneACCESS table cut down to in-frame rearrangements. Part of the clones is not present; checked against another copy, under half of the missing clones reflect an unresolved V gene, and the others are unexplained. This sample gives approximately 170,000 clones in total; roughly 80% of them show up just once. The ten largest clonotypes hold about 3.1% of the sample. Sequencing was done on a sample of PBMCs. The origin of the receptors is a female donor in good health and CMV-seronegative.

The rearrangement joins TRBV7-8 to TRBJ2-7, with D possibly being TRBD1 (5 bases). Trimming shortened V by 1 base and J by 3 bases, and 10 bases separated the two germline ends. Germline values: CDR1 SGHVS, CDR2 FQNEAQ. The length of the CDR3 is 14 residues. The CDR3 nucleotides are TGTGCCAGCAGCTTAGTCAGGGATAACTACGAGCAGTACTTC. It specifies CASSLVRDNYEQYF.

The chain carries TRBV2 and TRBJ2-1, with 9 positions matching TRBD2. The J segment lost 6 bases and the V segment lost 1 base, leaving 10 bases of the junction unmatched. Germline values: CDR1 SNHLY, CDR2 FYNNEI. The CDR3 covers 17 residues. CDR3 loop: CASSEGPSGEKPNEQFF. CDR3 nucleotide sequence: TGTGCCAGCAGTGAAGGACCTAGCGGGGAAAAACCCAATGAGCAGTTCTTC. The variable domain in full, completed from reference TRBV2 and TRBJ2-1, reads EPEVTQTPSHQVTQMGQEVILRCVPISNHLYFYWYRQILGQKVEFLVSFYNNEISEKSEIFDDQFSVERPDGSNFTLKIRSTKLEDSAMYFCASSEGPSGEKPNEQFFGPGTRLTVL.

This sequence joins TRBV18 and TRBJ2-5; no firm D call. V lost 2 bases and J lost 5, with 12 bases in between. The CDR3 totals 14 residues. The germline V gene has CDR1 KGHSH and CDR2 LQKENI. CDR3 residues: CASSPLGNGETQYF. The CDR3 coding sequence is TGTGCCAGCTCACCATTGGGTAACGGGGAGACCCAGTACTTC.

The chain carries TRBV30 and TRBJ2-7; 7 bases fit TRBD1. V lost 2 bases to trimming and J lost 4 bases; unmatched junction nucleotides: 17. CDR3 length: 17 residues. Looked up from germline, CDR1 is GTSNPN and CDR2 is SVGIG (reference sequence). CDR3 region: CAWSTSYGTVGPYEQYF. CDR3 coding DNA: TGTGCCTGGAGTACCTCTTACGGGACAGTTGGCCCTTACGAGCAGTACTTC. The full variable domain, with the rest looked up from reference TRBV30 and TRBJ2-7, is SQTIHQWPATLVQPVGSPLSLECTVEGTSNPNLYWYRQAAGRGLQLLFYSVGIGQISSEVPQNLSASRPQDRQFILSSKKLLLSDSGFYLCAWSTSYGTVGPYEQYFGPGTRLTVT.

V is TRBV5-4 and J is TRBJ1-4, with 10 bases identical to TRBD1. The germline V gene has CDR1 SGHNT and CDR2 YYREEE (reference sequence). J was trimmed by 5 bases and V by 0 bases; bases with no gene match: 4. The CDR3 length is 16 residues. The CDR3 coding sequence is TGTGCCAGCAGCTTGGGGGGGGACAGGGGAAATGAAAAACTGTTTTTT. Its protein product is CASSLGGDRGNEKLFF.

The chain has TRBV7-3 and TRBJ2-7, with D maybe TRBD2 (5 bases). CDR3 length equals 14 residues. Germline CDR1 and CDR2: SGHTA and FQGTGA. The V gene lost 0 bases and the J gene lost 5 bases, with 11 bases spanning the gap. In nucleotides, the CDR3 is TGTGCCAGCAGCTTAACAGCGGCTAGCAACGAGCAGTACTTC. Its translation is CASSLTAASNEQYF.

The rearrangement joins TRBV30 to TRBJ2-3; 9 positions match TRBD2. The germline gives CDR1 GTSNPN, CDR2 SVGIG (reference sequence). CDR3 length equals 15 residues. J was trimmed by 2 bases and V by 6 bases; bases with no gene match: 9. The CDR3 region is CACQGREGNTDTQYF. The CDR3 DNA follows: TGTGCCTGTCAGGGGCGGGAGGGGAACACAGATACGCAGTATTTT.

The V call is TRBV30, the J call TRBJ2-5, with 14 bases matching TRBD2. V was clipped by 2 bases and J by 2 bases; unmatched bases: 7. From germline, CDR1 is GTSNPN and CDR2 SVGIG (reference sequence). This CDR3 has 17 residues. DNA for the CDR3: TGTGCCTGGAGTTTCCTCCGGACTAGCGGGGGGCAAGAGACCCAGTACTTC. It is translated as CAWSFLRTSGGQETQYF.

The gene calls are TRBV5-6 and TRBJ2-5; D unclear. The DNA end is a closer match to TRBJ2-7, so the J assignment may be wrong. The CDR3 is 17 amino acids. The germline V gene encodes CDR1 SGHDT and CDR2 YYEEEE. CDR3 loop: CASSLFVTTPPSYEQYF. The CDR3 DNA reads TGTGCCAGCAGCCTCTTCGTAACCACTCCCCCGTCCTACGAGCAGTACTTC.

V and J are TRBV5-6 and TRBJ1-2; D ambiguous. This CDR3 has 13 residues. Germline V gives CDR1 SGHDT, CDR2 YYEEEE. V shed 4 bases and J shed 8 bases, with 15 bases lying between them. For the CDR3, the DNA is TGTGCCAGCAGCACTGCACCAACGAGGGGCTACACCTTC. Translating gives CASSTAPTRGYTF.

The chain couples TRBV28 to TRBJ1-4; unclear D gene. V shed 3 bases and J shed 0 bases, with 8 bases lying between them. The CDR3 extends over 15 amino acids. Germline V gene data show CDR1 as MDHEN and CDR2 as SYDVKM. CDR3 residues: CASSFGGATNEKLFF. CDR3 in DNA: TGTGCCAGCAGTTTTGGTGGAGCAACTAATGAAAAACTGTTTTTT.

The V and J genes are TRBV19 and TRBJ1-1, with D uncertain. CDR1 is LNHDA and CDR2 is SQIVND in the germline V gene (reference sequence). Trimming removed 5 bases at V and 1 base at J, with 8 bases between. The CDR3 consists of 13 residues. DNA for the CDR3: TGTGCCAGTAGTGACACTTCGAACACTGAAGCTTTCTTT. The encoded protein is CASSDTSNTEAFF.

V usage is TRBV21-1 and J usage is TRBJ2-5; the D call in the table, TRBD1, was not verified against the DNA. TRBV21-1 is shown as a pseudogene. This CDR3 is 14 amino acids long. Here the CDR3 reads CASSIDRDQETQYF. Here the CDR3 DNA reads TGTGCCAGCAGCATCGACAGAGACCAAGAGACCCAGTACTTC.

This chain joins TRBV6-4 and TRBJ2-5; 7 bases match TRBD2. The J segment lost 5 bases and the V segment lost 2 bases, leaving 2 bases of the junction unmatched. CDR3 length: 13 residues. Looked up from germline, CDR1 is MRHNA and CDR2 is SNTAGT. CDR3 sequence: CASSDREGETQYF. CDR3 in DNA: TGTGCCAGCAGTGACAGGGAGGGTGAGACCCAGTACTTC.

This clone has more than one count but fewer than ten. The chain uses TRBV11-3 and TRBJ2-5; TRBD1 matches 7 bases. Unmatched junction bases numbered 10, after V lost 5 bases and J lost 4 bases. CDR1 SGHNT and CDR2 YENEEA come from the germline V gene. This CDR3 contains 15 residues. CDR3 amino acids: CASSPPGQKGETQYF. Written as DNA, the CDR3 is TGTGCCAGCAGCCCCCCGGGACAGAAGGGAGAGACCCAGTACTTC.

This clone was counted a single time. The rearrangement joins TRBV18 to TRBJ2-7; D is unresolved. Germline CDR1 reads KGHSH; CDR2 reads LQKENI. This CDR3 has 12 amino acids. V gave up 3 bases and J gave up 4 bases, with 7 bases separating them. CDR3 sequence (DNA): TGTGCCAGCTCACCGAGAGGATACGAGCAGTACTTC. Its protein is CASSPRGYEQYF.

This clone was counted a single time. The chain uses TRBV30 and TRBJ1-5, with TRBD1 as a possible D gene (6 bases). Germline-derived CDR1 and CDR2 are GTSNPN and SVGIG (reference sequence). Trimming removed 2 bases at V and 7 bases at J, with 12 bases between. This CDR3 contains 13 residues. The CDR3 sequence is CAWSQEQGQPQHF. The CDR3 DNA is TGTGCCTGGAGTCAAGAACAGGGCCAGCCCCAGCATTTT.

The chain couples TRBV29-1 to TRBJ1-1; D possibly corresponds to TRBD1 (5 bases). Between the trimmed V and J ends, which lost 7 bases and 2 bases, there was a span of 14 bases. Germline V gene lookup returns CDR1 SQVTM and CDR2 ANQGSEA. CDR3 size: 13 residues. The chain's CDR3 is CSGGEVVNTEAFF. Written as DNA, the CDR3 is TGCAGCGGAGGGGAGGTAGTTAACACTGAAGCTTTCTTT.

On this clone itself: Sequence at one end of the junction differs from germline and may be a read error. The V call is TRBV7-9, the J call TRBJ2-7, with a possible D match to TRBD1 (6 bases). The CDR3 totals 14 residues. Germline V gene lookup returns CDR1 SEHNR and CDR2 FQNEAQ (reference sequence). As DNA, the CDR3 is TGTTCCAGCAGCTTATCGGTGGGGCAGGGGGAGCAGTACTTC. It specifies CSSSLSVGQGEQYF. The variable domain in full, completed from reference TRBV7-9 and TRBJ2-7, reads DTGVSQNPRHKITKRGQNVTFRCDPISEHNRLYWYRQTLGQGPEFLTYFQNEAQLEKSRLLSDRFSAERPKGSFSTLEIQRTEQGDSAMYLCSSSLSVGQGEQYFGPGTRLTVT.

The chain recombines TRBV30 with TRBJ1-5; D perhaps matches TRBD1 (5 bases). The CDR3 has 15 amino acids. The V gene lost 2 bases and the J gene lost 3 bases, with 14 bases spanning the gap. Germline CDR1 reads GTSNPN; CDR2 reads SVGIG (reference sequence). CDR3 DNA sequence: TGTGCCTGGAGTAGTTTGGGGCTGCCCAATCAGCCCCAGCATTTT. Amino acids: CAWSSLGLPNQPQHF. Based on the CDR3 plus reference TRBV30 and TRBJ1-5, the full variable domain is SQTIHQWPATLVQPVGSPLSLECTVEGTSNPNLYWYRQAAGRGLQLLFYSVGIGQISSEVPQNLSASRPQDRQFILSSKKLLLSDSGFYLCAWSSLGLPNQPQHFGDGTRLSIL.

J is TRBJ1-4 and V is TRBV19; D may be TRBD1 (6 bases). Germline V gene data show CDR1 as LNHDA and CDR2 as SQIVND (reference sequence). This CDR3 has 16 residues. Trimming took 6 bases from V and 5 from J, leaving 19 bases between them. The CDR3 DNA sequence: TGTGCCAGTAGCCTCAACAGCAGGGGAAGAAATGAAAAACTGTTTTTT. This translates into CASSLNSRGRNEKLFF.

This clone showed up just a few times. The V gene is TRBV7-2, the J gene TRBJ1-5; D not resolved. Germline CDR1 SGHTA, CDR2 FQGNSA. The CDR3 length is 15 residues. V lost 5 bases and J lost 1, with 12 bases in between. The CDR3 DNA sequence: TGTGCCAGCAGCCCTGGAGGTGTGAGCAATCAGCCCCAGCATTTT. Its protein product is CASSPGGVSNQPQHF.

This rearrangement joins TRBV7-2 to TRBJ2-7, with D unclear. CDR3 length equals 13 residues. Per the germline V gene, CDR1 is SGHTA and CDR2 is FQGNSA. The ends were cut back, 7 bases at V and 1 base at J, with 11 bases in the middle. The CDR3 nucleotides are TGTGCCAGCACCCTCGGGTTTTCCTACGAGCAGTACTTC. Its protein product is CASTLGFSYEQYF.

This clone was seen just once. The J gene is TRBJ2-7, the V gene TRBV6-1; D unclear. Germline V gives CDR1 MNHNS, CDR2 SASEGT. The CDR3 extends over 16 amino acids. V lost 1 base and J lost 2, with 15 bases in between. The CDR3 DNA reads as TGTGCCAGCAGTGAAGGAAAGTTATCGGTCCCCTACGAGCAGTACTTC. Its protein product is CASSEGKLSVPYEQYF.

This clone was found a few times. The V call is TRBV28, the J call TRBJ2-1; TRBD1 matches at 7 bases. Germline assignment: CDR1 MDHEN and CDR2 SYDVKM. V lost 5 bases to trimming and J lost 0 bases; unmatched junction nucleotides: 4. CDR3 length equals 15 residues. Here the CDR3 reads CASSPGTASYNEQFF. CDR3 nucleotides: TGTGCCAGCAGTCCCGGGACAGCCTCCTACAATGAGCAGTTCTTC.

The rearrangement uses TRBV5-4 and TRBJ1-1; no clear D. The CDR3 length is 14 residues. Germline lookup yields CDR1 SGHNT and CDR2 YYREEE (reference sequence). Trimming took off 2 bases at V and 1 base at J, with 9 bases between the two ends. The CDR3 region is CASSFSSGNTEAFF. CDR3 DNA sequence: TGTGCCAGCAGCTTTTCAAGCGGGAACACTGAAGCTTTCTTT.

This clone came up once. CDR3 protein: CASSPPRSVEQYF. The CDR3 DNA reads as TGTGCCAGCAGCCCTCCGCGGTCAGTGGAGCAGTACTTC. The chain recombines TRBV11-1 with TRBJ2-5; no clear D gene. Germline assignment: CDR1 SGHAT and CDR2 FQDESV (reference sequence). V was trimmed by 5 bases and J by 11 bases, leaving 18 bases between them. The CDR3 is 13 amino acids.